This TCR beta chain was captured in a study of neurological immune-mediated disorders. This clonotype was detected many times. The making of cDNA relied on 5'RACE with 10-nucleotide random UMIs. Each CDR3 protein gets one entry after TCRdb re-called the 5' RACE reads with MiXCR. The repertoire includes about 55,000 distinct CDR3 sequences, approximately 4.1% of them detected once, and 2.5% to 3.5% sits in the top ten. V dropped 2 bases and J dropped 5; count of bases not matched to a gene: 8. CDR1 and CDR2 (germline): SGHTA, FQGNSA. This CDR3 is 15 amino acids long. Libraries used 2 million unsorted PBMCs kept frozen in RNAlater.

The clonotype was recovered from a man aged 50-59 years with multiple sclerosis. The chain has TRBV7-2 and TRBJ2-5; 7 nucleotides agree with TRBD2. The specimen sequenced was PBMCs. For the CDR3, the DNA is TGTGCCAGCAGCTTAAGAACGCGGGGGTTTGAGACCCAGTACTTC. Encoded protein: CASSLRTRGFETQYF.